This T cell receptor beta chain was captured in a study of cytomegalovirus exposure and HLA in healthy donors. Study summary: Out of approximately 170 million T cells, an earlier analysis found roughly 100 million unique TCR beta sequences in total.

The PCR used 60 Vbeta and 13 Jbeta primers. TCRdb keeps only in-frame clones here, not all; method: immunoSEQ multiplex PCR. The sample lists about 190,000 clones; 75% to 85% were seen once. The CDR3 is 14 amino acids. Germline assignment: CDR1 SGHRS and CDR2 YFSETQ. Trimming cost V 3 bases and J 0 bases; bases outside gene matches: 2. Study-level results: Previously analyzed data showed that most TCR beta V segments were productive at a frequency of about 87% or about 30%.

In the case of this clone: Antigen unknown.

The sequencing input was PBMCs. This clonotype originated in a woman in her twenties or thirties in good health and CMV-seropositive. The V gene is TRBV5-1, the J gene TRBJ2-7; 8 bases line up with TRBD1. CDR3 sequence (DNA): TGCGCCAGCAGCTCGACAGGGGACTCCTACGAGCAGTACTTC. Protein sequence: CASSSTGDSYEQYF.